These T cell receptor beta chains were read from a single sample in a study of post-analysis software for immune sequencing data. MiXCR, applied by TCRdb to the PCR reads, yields one record per CDR3 protein. The sample records 400,000 to 500,000 distinct CDR3 sequences, 39% being singletons. The sample was blood. The source of these receptors is a girl aged 2 to 9 with multiple sclerosis. Each CDR3 is given with its conserved first and last residue. Each record gives: CDR3 length, J gene, V gene, clone size, D gene, CDR3 protein, CDR3 DNA. D genes are given only for firm matches. Rows give clone size only sometimes, using once, few, many, or a class for an expanded clone.

13	TRBJ1-2	TRBV3-1	few	NA	CASSHAGQDGYTF	TGTGCCAGCAGCCACGCCGGACAAGATGGCTACACCTTC
13	TRBJ1-1	TRBV6-2/TRBV6-3	NA	NA	CASSFGRNTEAFF	TGTGCCAGCAGTTTCGGCAGGAACACTGAAGCTTTCTTT
15	TRBJ2-7	TRBV7-2	NA	NA	CASNLVYRGPYEQYF	TGTGCCAGCAACTTAGTATACCGGGGTCCCTACGAGCAGTACTTC
12	TRBJ1-2	TRBV3-1	NA	NA	CASSQVRGGYTF	TGTGCCAGCAGCCAAGTGCGGGGTGGCTACACCTTC
18	TRBJ2-1	TRBV12-3/TRBV12-4	NA	TRBD2	CASSFILLLAGDYNEQFF	TGTGCCAGCAGTTTTATTCTCTTACTAGCGGGAGATTACAATGAGCAGTTCTTC
15	TRBJ2-5	TRBV5-1	NA	NA	CASSVGPGFYNEQYF	TGCGCCAGCAGCGTCGGCCCGGGCTTTTACAATGAGCAGTACTTC
16	TRBJ2-5	TRBV11-2	NA	NA	CASSLGTSLSGETQYF	TGTGCCAGCAGCTTAGGGACCAGCCTCTCGGGAGAGACCCAGTACTTC
22	TRBJ2-1	TRBV20-1	NA	NA	CSAGDRGREGLAGWSSYNEQFF	TGCAGTGCTGGGGACAGGGGGCGCGAGGGACTAGCGGGATGGAGCTCCTACAATGAGCAGTTCTTC
18	TRBJ2-7	TRBV4-1	NA	NA	CASSLLPPLAGLTYEQYF	TGCGCCAGCAGCCTCCTCCCTCCCCTGGCGGGTTTAACCTACGAGCAGTACTTC
12	TRBJ2-3	TRBV10-3	NA	NA	CAISQEGDTQYF	TGTGCCATCAGTCAAGAGGGAGATACGCAGTATTTT
16	TRBJ2-3	TRBV27	NA	NA	CASSPDKGFSTDTEYF	TGTGCCAGCAGCCCTGACAAGGGCTTTAGCACAGATACGGAGTATTTT
14	TRBJ1-4	TRBV20-1	NA	NA	CSARDRPRGEKLFF	TGCAGTGCTAGAGACAGGCCGCGGGGTGAAAAACTGTTTTTT
16	TRBJ1-1	TRBV27	NA	TRBD1	CAGSLNPGQGGTEAFF	TGTGCCGGCAGTTTAAATCCAGGACAGGGGGGCACTGAAGCTTTCTTT
16	TRBJ1-1	TRBV18	NA	NA	CASSPYSSLGGTEAFF	TGTGCCAGCTCACCATACTCGAGCCTCGGCGGCACTGAAGCTTTCTTT
14	TRBJ2-1	TRBV24-1	NA	NA	CATTGGPSYNEQFF	TGTGCCACCACCGGCGGGCCTTCCTACAATGAGCAGTTCTTC
13	TRBJ2-5	TRBV10-1	few	NA	CASSEEIAMGQYF	TGCGCCAGCAGTGAGGAGATAGCGATGGGCCAGTACTTC
17	TRBJ2-1	TRBV20-1	NA	TRBD1	CSATDRGWKNSYNEQFF	TGCAGTGCTACGGACAGGGGTTGGAAAAACTCCTACAATGAGCAGTTCTTC
14	TRBJ2-1	TRBV5-1	few	TRBD2	CASSFAGAYNEQFF	TGCGCCAGCAGCTTTGCGGGAGCCTACAATGAGCAGTTCTTC
14	TRBJ1-2	TRBV5-1	NA	TRBD1	CASSPGQEPRGYTF	TGCGCCAGCAGCCCGGGACAGGAACCTAGGGGCTACACCTTC
13	TRBJ1-5	TRBV7-9	few	NA	CASSFELVWPQHF	TGTGCCAGCAGCTTTGAACTAGTTTGGCCCCAGCATTTT
12	TRBJ2-7	TRBV6-6	NA	NA	CASSYSLYEQYF	TGTGCCAGCAGTTATTCCCTCTACGAGCAGTACTTC
18	TRBJ2-7	TRBV4-1	NA	TRBD2	CASSQVRQLAGAYYEQYF	TGCGCCAGCAGCCAAGTAAGACAACTAGCGGGGGCTTACTACGAGCAGTACTTC
14	TRBJ2-7	TRBV24-1	NA	TRBD1	CATSLDRAPYEQYF	TGTGCCACCTCCTTAGACAGGGCGCCCTACGAGCAGTACTTC
13	TRBJ1-2	TRBV11-2	few	NA	CASSLGGGYGYTF	TGTGCCAGCAGCTTAGGGGGAGGCTATGGCTACACCTTC
15	TRBJ2-1	TRBV5-1	NA	NA	CASSFGLGGRNEQFF	TGCGCCAGCAGCTTCGGGCTAGGGGGAAGGAATGAGCAGTTCTTC
13	TRBJ1-1	TRBV29-1	NA	TRBD1	CSVSQTGRPEAFF	TGCAGCGTTAGCCAGACAGGGAGGCCTGAAGCTTTCTTT
12	TRBJ2-5	TRBV28	NA	TRBD1	CASSGGGLTQYF	TGTGCCAGCTCAGGGGGCGGATTGACCCAGTACTTC
15	TRBJ2-4	TRBV20-1	few	TRBD2	CSARGLASGGSIQYF	TGCAGTGCTAGAGGACTAGCGAGTGGTGGCAGCATTCAGTACTTC
16	TRBJ2-3	TRBV29-1	NA	NA	CSIDRVGGEFTDTQYF	TGCAGCATTGATCGAGTCGGCGGGGAATTCACAGATACGCAGTATTTT
15	TRBJ2-3	TRBV7-2	NA	TRBD1	CASSSPDRRADTQYF	TGTGCCAGCAGCTCTCCGGACAGGCGGGCAGATACGCAGTATTTT
15	TRBJ1-2	TRBV28	NA	NA	CASSTALMYRYGYTF	TGTGCCAGCAGTACCGCCCTCATGTATCGCTATGGCTACACCTTC
12	TRBJ2-7	TRBV5-4	NA	NA	CASGSSYNEQYF	TGTGCCAGCGGGAGCTCCTACAATGAGCAGTACTTC
15	TRBJ2-5	TRBV6-5	NA	NA	CASSYGRVGQETQYF	TGTGCCAGCAGTTACGGCCGAGTAGGCCAAGAGACCCAGTACTTC
16	TRBJ2-4	TRBV30	few	NA	CAWSGGLAGPKNIQYF	TGTGCCTGGAGTGGGGGGCTAGCTGGGCCCAAAAACATTCAGTACTTC
16	TRBJ2-5	TRBV5-1	few	NA	CASSRGGQSFQETQYF	TGCGCCAGCAGCAGGGGGGGACAGTCGTTCCAAGAGACCCAGTACTTC
13	TRBJ2-5	TRBV30	few	NA	CACGPTVQETQYF	TGTGCCTGTGGGCCGACAGTCCAAGAGACCCAGTACTTC
13	TRBJ2-5	TRBV6-5	few	NA	CASSHRVGETQYF	TGTGCCAGCAGTCACAGGGTCGGGGAGACCCAGTACTTC
14	TRBJ2-3	TRBV12-5	NA	NA	CASGLELLTDTQYF	TGTGCTAGTGGTTTGGAGCTCCTCACAGATACGCAGTATTTT
15	TRBJ2-3	TRBV5-1	few	TRBD1	CASSLAGTGKDTQYF	TGCGCCAGCAGCTTGGCCGGGACAGGGAAAGATACGCAGTATTTT
15	TRBJ2-6	TRBV6-5	NA	NA	CASSSWYSGANVLTF	TGTGCCAGCAGTTCCTGGTACTCTGGGGCCAACGTCCTGACTTTC
15	TRBJ2-1	TRBV12-3/TRBV12-4	NA	NA	CASRGDSRIHNEQFF	TGTGCCAGCAGGGGAGACAGCCGTATACACAATGAGCAGTTCTTC
13	TRBJ2-3	TRBV20-1	few	NA	CSASGSWGDTQYF	TGCAGTGCTAGCGGTAGTTGGGGAGATACGCAGTATTTT
12	TRBJ2-5	TRBV29-1	NA	TRBD1	CSGQGLGEAQYF	TGCAGCGGACAGGGTTTGGGAGAGGCCCAGTACTTC
15	TRBJ2-7	TRBV7-8	NA	TRBD1	CASSLVWTGDYEQYF	TGTGCCAGCAGTTTAGTATGGACAGGGGACTACGAGCAGTACTTC
16	TRBJ2-3	TRBV27	NA	TRBD1	CASRVIGTGKADTQYF	TGTGCCAGCAGAGTTATAGGGACAGGGAAGGCAGATACGCAGTATTTT
13	TRBJ2-1	TRBV29-1	few	NA	CSVVGIYYNEQFF	TGCAGCGTTGTGGGCATTTACTACAATGAGCAGTTCTTC
16	TRBJ1-2	TRBV12-3/TRBV12-4	few	TRBD1	CASSKSSGTVVNGYTF	TGTGCCAGCAGTAAGTCTTCGGGGACAGTGGTAAATGGCTACACCTTC